This TCR beta chain was obtained from a study of PD-1 blockade in classical Hodgkin lymphoma. General study results and limits: Reported findings placed baseline TCR diversity lower in newly diagnosed patients (compared with healthy donors). Underlying causes for the observed repertoire differences were not defined, possibly disease activity or prior therapy.

Here immunoSEQ multiplex PCR was the method, and the copy in TCRdb shows in-frame clones only, minus some. The sample contains tens of thousands of clones, roughly 91% of which appear only once. Per germline, CDR1 SGHTA and CDR2 FQGTGA. This CDR3 has 13 amino acids. The junction had 5 bases not matched to a gene; V was cut back by 5 bases and J by 7 bases. A note on this clone: Its cognate antigen is unknown.

Regarding time point: newly diagnosed, previously untreated cHL patient sample. Newly diagnosed, untreated classical Hodgkin lymphoma PBMCs provided comparison. The clonotype originates from a human donor with classical Hodgkin lymphoma. The rearrangement links TRBV7-3 to TRBJ2-4; TRBD2 matches at 7 bases. Sequencing input: peripheral blood mononuclear cells (PBMCs). CDR3: CASSPDGGNIQYF. CDR3 DNA sequence: TGTGCCAGCAGCCCCGACGGGGGGAACATTCAGTACTTC.